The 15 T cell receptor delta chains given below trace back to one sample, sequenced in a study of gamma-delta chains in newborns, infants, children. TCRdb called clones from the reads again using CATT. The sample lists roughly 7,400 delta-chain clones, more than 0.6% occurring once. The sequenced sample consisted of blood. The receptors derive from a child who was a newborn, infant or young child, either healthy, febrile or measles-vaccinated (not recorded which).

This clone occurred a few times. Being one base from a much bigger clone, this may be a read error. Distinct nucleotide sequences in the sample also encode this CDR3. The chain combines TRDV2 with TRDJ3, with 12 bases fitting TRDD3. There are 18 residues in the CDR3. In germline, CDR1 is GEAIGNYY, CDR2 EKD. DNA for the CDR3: TGTGCCTGTGACACCCTGGGGGATACGGGGTGGGACACCCGGCAGATGTTTTTC. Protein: CACDTLGDTGWDTRQMFF.

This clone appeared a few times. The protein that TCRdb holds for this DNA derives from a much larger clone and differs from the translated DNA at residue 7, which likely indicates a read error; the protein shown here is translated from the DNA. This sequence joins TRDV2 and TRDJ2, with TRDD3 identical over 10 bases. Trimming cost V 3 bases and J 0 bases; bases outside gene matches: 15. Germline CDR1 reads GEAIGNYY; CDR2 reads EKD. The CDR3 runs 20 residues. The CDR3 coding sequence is TGTGCCTGTGACCCACTACCGGGGGATACGCGGGTCCCTTTGACAGCACAACTCTTCTTT. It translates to CACDPLPGDTRVPLTAQLFF.

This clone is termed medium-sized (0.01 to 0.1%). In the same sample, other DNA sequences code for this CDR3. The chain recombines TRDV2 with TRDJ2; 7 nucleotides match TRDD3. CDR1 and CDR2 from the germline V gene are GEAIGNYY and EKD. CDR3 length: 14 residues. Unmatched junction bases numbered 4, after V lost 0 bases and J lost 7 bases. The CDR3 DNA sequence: TGTGCCTGTGACACCGTACCTGGGGGAGCACAACTCTTCTTT. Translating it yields CACDTVPGGAQLFF.

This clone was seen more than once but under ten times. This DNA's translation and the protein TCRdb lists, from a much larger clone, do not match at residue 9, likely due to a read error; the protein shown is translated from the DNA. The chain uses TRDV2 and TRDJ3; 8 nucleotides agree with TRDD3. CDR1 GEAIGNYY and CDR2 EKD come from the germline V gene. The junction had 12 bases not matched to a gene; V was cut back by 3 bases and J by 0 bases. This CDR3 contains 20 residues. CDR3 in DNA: TGTGCCTGTGACTCCGTACTGGGGGGCCCTAGCTCCTGGGACACCCGACAGATGTTTTTC. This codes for CACDSVLGGPSSWDTRQMFF.

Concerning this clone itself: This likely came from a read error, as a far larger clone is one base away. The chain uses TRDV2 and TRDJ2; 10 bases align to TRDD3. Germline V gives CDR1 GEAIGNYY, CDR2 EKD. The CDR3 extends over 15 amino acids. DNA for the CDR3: TGTGCCTGTGACATACTGGGGGATTTGGCAGCACAACTCTTCTTT. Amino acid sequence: CACDILGDLAAQLFF.

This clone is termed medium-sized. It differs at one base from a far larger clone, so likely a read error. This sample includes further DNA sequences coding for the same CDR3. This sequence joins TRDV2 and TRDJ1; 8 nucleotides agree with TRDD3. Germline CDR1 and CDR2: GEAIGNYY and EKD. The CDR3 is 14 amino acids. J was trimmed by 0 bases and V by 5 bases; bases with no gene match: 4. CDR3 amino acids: CACGILGDTDKLIF. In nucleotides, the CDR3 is TGTGCCTGTGGCATACTGGGGGACACCGATAAACTCATCTTT.

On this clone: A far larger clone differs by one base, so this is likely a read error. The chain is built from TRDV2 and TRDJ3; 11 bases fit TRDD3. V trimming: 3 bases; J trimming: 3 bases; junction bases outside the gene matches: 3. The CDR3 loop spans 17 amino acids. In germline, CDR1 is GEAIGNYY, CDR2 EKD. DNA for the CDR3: TGTGCCTGTGACGGTACTGGGGGATACTGGGACACCCGACAGATGTTTTTC. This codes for CACDGTGGYWDTRQMFF.

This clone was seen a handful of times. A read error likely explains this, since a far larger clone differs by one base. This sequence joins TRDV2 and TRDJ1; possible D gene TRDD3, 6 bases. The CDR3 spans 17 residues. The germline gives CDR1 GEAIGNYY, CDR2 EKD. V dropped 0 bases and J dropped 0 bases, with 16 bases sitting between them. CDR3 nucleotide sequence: TGTGCCTGTGACACCGTAGGCCGGGGGAAGCACACCGATAAACTCATCTTT. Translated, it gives CACDTVGRGKHTDKLIF.

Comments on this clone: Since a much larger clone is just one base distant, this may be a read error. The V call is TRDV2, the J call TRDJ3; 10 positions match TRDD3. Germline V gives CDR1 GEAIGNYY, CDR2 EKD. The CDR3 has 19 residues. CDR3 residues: CACDTWGDTSSWDTRRMFF. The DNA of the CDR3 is TGTGCCTGTGACACCTGGGGGGATACGAGCTCCTGGGACACCCGACGGATGTTTTTC.

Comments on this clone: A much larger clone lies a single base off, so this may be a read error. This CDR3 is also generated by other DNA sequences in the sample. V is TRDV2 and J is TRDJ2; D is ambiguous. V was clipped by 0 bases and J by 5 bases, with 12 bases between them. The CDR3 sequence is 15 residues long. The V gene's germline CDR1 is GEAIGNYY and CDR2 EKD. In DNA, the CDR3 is TGTGCCTGTGACACCGTGGGTGACTTAACAGCACAACTCTTCTTT. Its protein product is CACDTVGDLTAQLFF.

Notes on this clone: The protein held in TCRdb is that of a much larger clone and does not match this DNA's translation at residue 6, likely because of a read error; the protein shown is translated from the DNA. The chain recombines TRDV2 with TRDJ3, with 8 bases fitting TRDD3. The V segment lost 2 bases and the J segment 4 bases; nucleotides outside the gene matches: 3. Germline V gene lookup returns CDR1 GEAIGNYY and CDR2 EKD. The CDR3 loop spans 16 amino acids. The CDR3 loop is CACDKMGDWDTRQMFF. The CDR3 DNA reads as TGTGCCTGTGACAAAATGGGGGATTGGGACACCCGACAGATGTTTTTC.

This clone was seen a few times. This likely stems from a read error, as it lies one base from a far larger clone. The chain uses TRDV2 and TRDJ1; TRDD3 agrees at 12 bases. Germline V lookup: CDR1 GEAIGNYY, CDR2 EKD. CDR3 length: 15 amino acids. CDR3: CACDALLGDTDNLIF. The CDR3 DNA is TGTGCCTGTGACGCCTTACTGGGGGATACCGATAACCTCATCTTT.

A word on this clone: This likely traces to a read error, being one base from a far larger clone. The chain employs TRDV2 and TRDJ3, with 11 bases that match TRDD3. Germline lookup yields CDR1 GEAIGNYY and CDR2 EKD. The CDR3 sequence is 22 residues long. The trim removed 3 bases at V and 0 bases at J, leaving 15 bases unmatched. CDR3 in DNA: TGTGCCTGTGACCAAGTACTGGGGGATAACAAAAAAAGCTCCTGGGACACCCGACAGATGTTTTTC. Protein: CACDQVLGDNKKSSWDTRQMFF.

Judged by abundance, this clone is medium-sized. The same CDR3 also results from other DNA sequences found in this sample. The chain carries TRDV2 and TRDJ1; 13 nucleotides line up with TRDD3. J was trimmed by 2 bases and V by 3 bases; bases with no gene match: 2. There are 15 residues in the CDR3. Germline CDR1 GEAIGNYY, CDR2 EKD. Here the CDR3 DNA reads TGTGCCTGTGACTACTGGGGGATACGGACCGATAAACTCATCTTT. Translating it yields CACDYWGIRTDKLIF.

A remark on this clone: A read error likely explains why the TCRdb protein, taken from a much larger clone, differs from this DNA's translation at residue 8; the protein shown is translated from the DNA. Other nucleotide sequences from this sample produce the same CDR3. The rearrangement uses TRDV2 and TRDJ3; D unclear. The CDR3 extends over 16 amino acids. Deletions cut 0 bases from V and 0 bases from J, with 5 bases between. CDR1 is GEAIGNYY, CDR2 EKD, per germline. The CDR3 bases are TGTGCCTGTGACACCGTGGACTCCTGGGACACCCGACAGATGTTTTTC. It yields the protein CACDTVDSWDTRQMFF.